Below, 4 T cell receptor beta chains from the same sample are listed, as sequenced in a study of blood T cell repertoires in COVID-19 (dated by TCRdb to the early 2020s). Preparation of the library involved the immunoSEQ multiplex PCR assay. In TCRdb, the immuneACCESS table is reduced to in-frame sequences with V and J assigned. These tables do not hold every clone; where another copy was compared, an unresolved V gene accounts for under half, and the others remain unexplained. Here the sample has under 250,000 clones; 80% to 85% occur a single time. The ten largest clonotypes hold approximately 4% of the sample. The sample taken for sequencing was peripheral blood. These TCRs come from a man aged 50-59 years with active or convalescent COVID-19.

The chain recombines TRBV6-1 with TRBJ1-6; weak D call: TRBD1 (5 bases). Germline values: CDR1 MNHNS, CDR2 SASEGT. V gave up 2 bases and J gave up 7 bases, with 9 bases separating them. This CDR3 is 14 amino acids long. The CDR3 nucleotides read TGTGCCAGCAGTGAACAGGGTGGGAATTCACCCCTCCACTTT. This codes for CASSEQGGNSPLHF.

The J gene is TRBJ2-1, the V gene TRBV7-2, with 9 bases aligning to TRBD1. The CDR3 sequence is 14 residues long. V lost 5 bases to trimming and J lost 9 bases; unmatched junction nucleotides: 8. Germline CDR1 is SGHTA and CDR2 is FQGNSA. DNA of the CDR3: TGTGCCAGCAGCCCCCCCGGGACAGGGACTGAGCAGTTCTTC. It specifies CASSPPGTGTEQFF.

The chain recombines TRBV6-1 with TRBJ2-7; D gene uncertain. CDR1 is MNHNS, CDR2 SASEGT, per germline. CDR3 length equals 14 residues. Deletions cut 2 bases from V and 0 bases from J, with 8 bases between. The CDR3 nucleotides are TGTGCCAGCAGTGAAATCTCCCTCTCCTACGAGCAGTACTTC. Amino acids: CASSEISLSYEQYF.

The chain has TRBV19 and TRBJ1-2; 10 positions match TRBD1. The length of the CDR3 is 14 residues. Germline trimming cut 5 bases from V and 8 bases from J; bases unmatched to any gene: 8. Per the germline V gene, CDR1 is LNHDA and CDR2 is SQIVND (reference sequence). The CDR3 bases are TGTGCCAGTAGTGGGCGACAGGGGGCGAACGGCTACACCTTC. Translated, it gives CASSGRQGANGYTF.